Listed below are T cell receptor beta chains from one sample, sequenced in a study of T cell responses to AZD1222 COVID-19 vaccine. Sequencing was performed with immunoSEQ multiplex PCR; in TCRdb, only in-frame clones are kept and a portion is missing. The data show about 140,000 clones, about 86% seen once. The sequencing here drew on peripheral blood, taken 28 days after the second AZD1222 dose. Receptors were obtained from an adult who received the AZD1222 COVID-19 vaccine. The CDR3 runs from the conserved cysteine through the conserved F or W. The D gene is left open where the match is weak. For some rows the clone size is stated as once, few or many, or as a class when expanded; others skip it.

V,J,D,size,CDR3,DNA
TRBV12-3/TRBV12-4,TRBJ2-7,NA,NA,CASSFDPYEQYF,TGTGCCAGCAGTTTCGACCCCTACGAGCAGTACTTC
TRBV19,TRBJ2-1,NA,NA,CASSAGPIINEQFF,TGTGCCAGTAGTGCGGGACCAATTATTAATGAGCAGTTCTTC
TRBV29-1,TRBJ2-1,TRBD1,NA,CSTRQGRDEQFF,TGCAGCACCAGACAGGGGCGGGATGAGCAGTTCTTC
TRBV12-3/TRBV12-4,TRBJ1-5,NA,NA,CASSPGSNQPQHF,TGTGCCAGCAGTCCGGGTAGCAATCAGCCCCAGCATTTT
TRBV13,TRBJ1-2,NA,NA,CASSAPGGSYTF,TGTGCCAGCAGCGCTCCCGGGGGGAGCTACACCTTC
TRBV5-4,TRBJ2-2,TRBD2,NA,CASSLHSSAGGPGELFF,TGTGCCAGCAGCTTGCACTCTTCAGCGGGAGGGCCCGGGGAGCTGTTTTTT
TRBV2,TRBJ1-2,NA,NA,CASSEEMGPPGYTF,TGTGCCAGCAGCGAAGAGATGGGACCACCAGGCTACACCTTC
TRBV6-6,TRBJ2-5,NA,NA,CASIPPGQETQYF,TGTGCCAGCATCCCCCCGGGGCAAGAGACCCAGTACTTC
TRBV7-2,TRBJ2-1,NA,NA,CASSPYNEQFF,TGTGCCAGCAGCCCCTACAATGAGCAGTTCTTC
TRBV19,TRBJ2-2,TRBD2,NA,CASSGTSGIGELFF,TGTGCCAGTTCCGGGACTAGCGGGATCGGGGAGCTGTTTTTT
TRBV6-5,TRBJ1-4,NA,NA,CASNTASNEKLFF,TGTGCCAGCAACACAGCATCTAATGAAAAACTGTTTTTT
TRBV28,TRBJ1-3,TRBD1,NA,CASSPAGTGTLGNTIYF,TGTGCCAGCAGCCCCGCCGGGACAGGGACCCTCGGAAACACCATATATTTT
TRBV10-1,TRBJ2-1,NA,NA,CASSERGRGYNEQFF,TGCGCCAGCAGTGAGCGAGGCCGCGGCTACAATGAGCAGTTCTTC
TRBV29-1,TRBJ1-1,NA,NA,CSVYGTVEHSEAFF,TGCAGCGTCTACGGGACCGTTGAACACAGTGAAGCTTTCTTT
TRBV5-1,TRBJ2-3,TRBD1,NA,CASSFSDRETDTQYF,TGCGCCAGCAGCTTTAGTGACAGGGAAACAGATACGCAGTATTTT
TRBV7-8,TRBJ1-4,NA,NA,CASSVNRVANEKLFF,TGTGCCAGCAGCGTGAACAGGGTAGCTAATGAAAAACTGTTTTTT
TRBV5-1,TRBJ1-1,NA,NA,CASSLVEGEAFF,TGCGCCAGCAGCTTGGTTGAAGGAGAAGCTTTCTTT
TRBV21-1,TRBJ2-7,NA,NA,CASSTTPSGSYEQYF,TGTGCCAGCAGCACGACGCCTAGCGGATCCTACGAGCAGTACTTC
TRBV30,TRBJ1-6,NA,NA,CAWSQGTSNSPLHF,TGTGCCTGGAGCCAGGGGACTTCTAATTCACCCCTCCACTTT
TRBV5-4,TRBJ2-7,NA,NA,CASSTTGWDEQYF,TGTGCCAGCAGTACCACGGGGTGGGACGAGCAGTACTTC
TRBV10-2,TRBJ1-3,NA,NA,CASRQLGQLSGNTIYF,TGCGCCAGCAGACAGCTAGGACAGCTTTCTGGAAACACCATATATTTT
TRBV2,TRBJ2-1,NA,NA,CASTWGLSYNEQFF,TGTGCCAGCACTTGGGGCCTCTCCTACAATGAGCAGTTCTTC
TRBV7-2,TRBJ1-6,TRBD1,once,CASSSGQGKNSPLHF,TGTGCCAGCAGCTCCGGACAGGGGAAGAATTCACCCCTCCACTTT
TRBV4-2,TRBJ1-6,NA,NA,CASSQDYGGLYSPLHF,TGTGCCAGCAGCCAAGATTACGGGGGGCTCTATTCACCCCTCCACTTT
TRBV5-1,TRBJ2-1,NA,NA,CASSFQMSDEQFF,TGCGCCAGCAGCTTCCAGATGAGCGATGAGCAGTTCTTC
TRBV5-4,TRBJ1-6,TRBD1,NA,CASSLGGQGENSPLHF,TGTGCCAGCAGCTTGGGGGGACAGGGGGAAAATTCACCCCTCCACTTT
TRBV7-2,TRBJ1-3,NA,NA,CASRSPAGDTIYF,TGTGCCAGCAGATCGCCGGCCGGAGACACCATATATTTT
TRBV6-5,TRBJ1-2,NA,NA,CASRRMGPSGYTF,TGTGCCAGCAGGAGAATGGGACCGAGTGGCTACACCTTC
TRBV7-9,TRBJ2-7,NA,few,CASSSDSSYEQYF,TGTGCCAGCAGTTCGGACAGCTCCTACGAGCAGTACTTC
TRBV28,TRBJ1-3,NA,once,CASSPLSSLSGNTIYF,TGTGCCAGCAGCCCTTTAAGTAGCCTCTCTGGAAACACCATATATTTT
TRBV18,TRBJ1-3,NA,NA,CASSLTAQGGDGNTIYF,TGTGCCAGCTCACTTACGGCCCAGGGAGGTGACGGAAACACCATATATTTT
TRBV6-4,TRBJ1-1,NA,NA,CASSAGMVNTEAFF,TGTGCCAGCAGTGCCGGTATGGTGAACACTGAAGCTTTCTTT
TRBV7-9,TRBJ1-6,NA,NA,CASSLGSYNSPLHF,TGTGCCAGCAGCTTAGGTTCCTATAATTCACCCCTCCACTTT
TRBV19,TRBJ1-5,NA,NA,CASSMRSVLGNQPQHF,TGTGCCAGTAGTATGAGGTCAGTTTTGGGCAATCAGCCCCAGCATTTT
TRBV28,TRBJ2-7,NA,NA,CASSLMGYEQYF,TGTGCCAGCAGTTTAATGGGTTACGAGCAGTACTTC
TRBV5-6,TRBJ2-1,NA,once,CASSLRQSSYNEQFF,TGTGCCAGCAGCTTAAGACAGAGCTCCTACAATGAGCAGTTCTTC
TRBV28,TRBJ1-6,NA,NA,CASMDSNSPLHF,TGTGCCAGCATGGACAGTAATTCACCCCTCCACTTT
TRBV2,TRBJ1-1,NA,NA,CASSDADPNTEAFF,TGTGCCAGCAGTGACGCAGACCCGAACACTGAAGCTTTCTTT
TRBV19,TRBJ1-5,NA,NA,CASSTYSNSNQPQHF,TGTGCCAGTAGTACCTACAGCAATAGCAATCAGCCCCAGCATTTT
TRBV9,TRBJ1-2,NA,NA,CASSPSGGLYYGYTF,TGTGCCAGCAGCCCATCGGGGGGTCTCTACTATGGCTACACCTTC
TRBV28,TRBJ2-6,TRBD1,NA,CASSEGGTGTTGANVLTF,TGTGCCAGCAGCGAAGGGGGGACAGGGACTACTGGGGCCAACGTCCTGACTTTC
TRBV29-1,TRBJ2-1,TRBD1,NA,CSVEAFASGGIFNEQFF,TGCAGCGTTGAAGCATTCGCGTCAGGGGGCATTTTCAATGAGCAGTTCTTC
TRBV7-8,TRBJ1-2,TRBD1,NA,CASSVDRAANYGYTF,TGTGCCAGCAGCGTTGACAGGGCGGCTAACTATGGCTACACCTTC
TRBV5-1,TRBJ2-7,NA,few,CASSYSGPYEQYF,TGCGCCAGCAGCTACTCTGGCCCCTACGAGCAGTACTTC
TRBV3-1/TRBV3-2,TRBJ2-1,NA,NA,CASSRTNNEQFF,TGTGCCAGCAGCCGGACTAACAATGAGCAGTTCTTC
TRBV30,TRBJ2-5,TRBD1,once,CASKTGQTQYF,TGTGCCTCCAAGACAGGGCAGACCCAGTACTTC
TRBV7-2,TRBJ2-3,TRBD2,NA,CASSRGRAGGRGDTQYF,TGTGCCAGCAGCCGTGGAAGAGCGGGGGGGCGTGGAGATACGCAGTATTTT
TRBV7-9,TRBJ1-2,NA,NA,CASSLGRQGNYGYTF,TGTGCCAGCAGCTTAGGTCGTCAGGGGAACTATGGCTACACCTTC
TRBV11-2,TRBJ2-1,NA,NA,CASSSRQTRPYNEQFF,TGTGCCAGCAGTTCCCGACAGACAAGGCCCTACAATGAGCAGTTCTTC
TRBV27,TRBJ1-5,NA,NA,CASSFSNQPQHF,TGTGCCAGCAGTTTCTCCAATCAGCCCCAGCATTTT
TRBV3-1/TRBV3-2,TRBJ1-6,NA,NA,CASSQGGSPLHF,TGTGCCAGCAGCCAAGGAGGTTCACCCCTCCACTTT
TRBV28,TRBJ1-6,NA,NA,CASSFGDPGNSPLHF,TGTGCCAGCAGTTTCGGGGATCCTGGGAATTCACCCCTCCACTTT
TRBV28,TRBJ1-2,NA,NA,CASSFRQGSIGGYTF,TGTGCCAGCAGTTTCCGTCAGGGGAGTATCGGTGGCTACACCTTC